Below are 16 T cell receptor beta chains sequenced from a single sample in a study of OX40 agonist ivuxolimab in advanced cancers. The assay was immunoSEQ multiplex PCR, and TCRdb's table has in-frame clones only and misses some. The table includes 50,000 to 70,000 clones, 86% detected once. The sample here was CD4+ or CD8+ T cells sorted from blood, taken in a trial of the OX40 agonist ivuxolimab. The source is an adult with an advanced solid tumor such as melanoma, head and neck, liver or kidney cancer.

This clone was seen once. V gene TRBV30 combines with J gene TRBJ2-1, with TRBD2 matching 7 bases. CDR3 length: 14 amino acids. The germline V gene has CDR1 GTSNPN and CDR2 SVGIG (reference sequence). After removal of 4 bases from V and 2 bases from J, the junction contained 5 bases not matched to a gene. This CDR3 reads CAWKQAGPYNEQFF. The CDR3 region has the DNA TGTGCCTGGAAACAAGCGGGACCCTACAATGAGCAGTTCTTC.

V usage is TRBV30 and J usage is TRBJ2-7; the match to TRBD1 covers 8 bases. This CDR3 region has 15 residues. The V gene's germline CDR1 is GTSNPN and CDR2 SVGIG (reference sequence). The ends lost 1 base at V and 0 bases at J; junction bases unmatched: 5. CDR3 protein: CAWSARQGRSYEQYF. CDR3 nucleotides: TGTGCCTGGAGTGCTAGACAGGGGCGCTCCTACGAGCAGTACTTC.

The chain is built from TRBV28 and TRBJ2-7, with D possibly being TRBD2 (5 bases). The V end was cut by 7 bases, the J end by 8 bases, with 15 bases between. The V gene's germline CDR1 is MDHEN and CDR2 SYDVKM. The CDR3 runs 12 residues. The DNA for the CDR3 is TGTGCCAGCACTAGAGGGCCGGAACAGCAGTACTTC. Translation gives CASTRGPEQQYF.

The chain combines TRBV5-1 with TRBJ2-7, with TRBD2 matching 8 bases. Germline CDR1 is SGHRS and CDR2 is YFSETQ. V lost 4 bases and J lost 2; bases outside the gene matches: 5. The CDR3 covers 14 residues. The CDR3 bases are TGCGCCAGCAGCCTAGCGGGTACAACCTACGAGCAGTACTTC. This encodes CASSLAGTTYEQYF.

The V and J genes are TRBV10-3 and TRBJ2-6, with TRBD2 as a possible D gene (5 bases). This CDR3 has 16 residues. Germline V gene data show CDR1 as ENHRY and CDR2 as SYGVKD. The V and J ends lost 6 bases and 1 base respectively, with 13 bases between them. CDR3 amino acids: CAISKEGLSGANVLTF. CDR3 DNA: TGTGCCATCAGCAAAGAGGGCCTTTCTGGGGCCAACGTCCTGACTTTC.

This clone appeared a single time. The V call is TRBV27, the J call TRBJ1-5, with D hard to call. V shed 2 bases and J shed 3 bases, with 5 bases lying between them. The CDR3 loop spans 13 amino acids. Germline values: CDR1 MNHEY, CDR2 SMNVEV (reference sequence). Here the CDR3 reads CASSLIPNQPQHF. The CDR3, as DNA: TGTGCCAGCAGTTTAATTCCCAATCAGCCCCAGCATTTT.

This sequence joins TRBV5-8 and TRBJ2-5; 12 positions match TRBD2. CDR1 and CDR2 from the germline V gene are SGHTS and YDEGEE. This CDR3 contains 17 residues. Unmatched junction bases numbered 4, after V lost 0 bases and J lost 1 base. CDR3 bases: TGTGCCAGCAGCTTGGGTAGACTAGCGGGGGTCCAAGAGACCCAGTACTTC. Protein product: CASSLGRLAGVQETQYF.

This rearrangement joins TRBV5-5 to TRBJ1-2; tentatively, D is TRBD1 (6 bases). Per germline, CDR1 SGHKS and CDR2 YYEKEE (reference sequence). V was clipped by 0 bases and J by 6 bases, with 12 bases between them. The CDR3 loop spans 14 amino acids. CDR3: CASSLAAGVDGYTF. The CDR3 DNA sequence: TGTGCCAGCAGCTTGGCGGCAGGGGTGGATGGCTACACCTTC.

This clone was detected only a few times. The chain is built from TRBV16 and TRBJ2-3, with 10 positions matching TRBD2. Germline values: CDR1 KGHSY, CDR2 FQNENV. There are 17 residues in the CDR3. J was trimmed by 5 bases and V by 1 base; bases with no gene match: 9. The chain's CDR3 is CASSQLSGLAVIDTQYF. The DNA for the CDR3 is TGTGCCAGCAGCCAATTGTCTGGACTAGCGGTCATAGATACGCAGTATTTT.

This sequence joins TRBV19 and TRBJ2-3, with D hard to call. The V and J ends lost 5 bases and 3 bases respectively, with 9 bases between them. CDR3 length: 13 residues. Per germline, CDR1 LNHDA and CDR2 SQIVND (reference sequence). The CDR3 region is CASSVLRTDTQYF. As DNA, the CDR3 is TGTGCCAGTAGTGTACTTCGGACAGATACGCAGTATTTT.

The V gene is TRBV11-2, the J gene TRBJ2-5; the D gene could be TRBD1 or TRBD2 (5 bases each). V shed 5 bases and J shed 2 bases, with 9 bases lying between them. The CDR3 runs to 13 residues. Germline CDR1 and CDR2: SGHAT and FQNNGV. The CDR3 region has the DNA TGTGCCAGCAGCGGGGACCGACAAGAGACCCAGTACTTC. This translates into CASSGDRQETQYF. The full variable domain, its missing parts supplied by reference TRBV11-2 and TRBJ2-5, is EAGVAQSPRYKIIEKRQSVAFWCNPISGHATLYWYQQILGQGPKLLIQFQNNGVVDDSQLPKDRFSAERLKGVDSTLKIQPAKLEDSAVYLCASSGDRQETQYFGPGTRLLVL.

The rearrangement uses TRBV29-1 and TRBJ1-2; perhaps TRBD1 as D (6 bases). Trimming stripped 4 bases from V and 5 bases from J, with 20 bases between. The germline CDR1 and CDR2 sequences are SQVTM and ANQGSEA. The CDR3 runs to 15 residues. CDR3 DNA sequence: TGCAGCGTTGGGGTGTACGGGGGCGAGGGGTATGGCTACACCTTC. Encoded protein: CSVGVYGGEGYGYTF.

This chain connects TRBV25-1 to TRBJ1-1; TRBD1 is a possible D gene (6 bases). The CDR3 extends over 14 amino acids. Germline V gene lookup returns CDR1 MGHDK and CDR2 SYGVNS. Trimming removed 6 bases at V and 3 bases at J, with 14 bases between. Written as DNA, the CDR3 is TGTGCCAGCAGCCGAAACAGGGAGGACACTGAAGCTTTCTTT. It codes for CASSRNREDTEAFF.

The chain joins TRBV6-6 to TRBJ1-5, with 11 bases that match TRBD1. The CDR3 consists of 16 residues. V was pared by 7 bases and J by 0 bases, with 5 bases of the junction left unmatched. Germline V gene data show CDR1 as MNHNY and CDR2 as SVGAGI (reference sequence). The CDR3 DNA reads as TGTGCCAGCAAACCCGGACAGGGGGCTAGCAATCAGCCCCAGCATTTT. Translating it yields CASKPGQGASNQPQHF.

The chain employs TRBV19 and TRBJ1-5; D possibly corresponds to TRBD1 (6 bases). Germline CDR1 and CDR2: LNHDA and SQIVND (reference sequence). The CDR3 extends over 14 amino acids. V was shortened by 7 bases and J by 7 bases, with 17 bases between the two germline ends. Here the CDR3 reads CASNYRGQDQPQHF. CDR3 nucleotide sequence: TGTGCCAGTAACTACCGGGGGCAAGACCAGCCCCAGCATTTT.

CDR3 DNA: TGTGCCTGGAGCGCGGGCAGCGGGAGGGCGGTTTCGAGCTCCTACAATGAGCAGTTCTTC. Encoded protein: CAWSAGSGRAVSSSYNEQFF. The chain uses TRBV30 and TRBJ2-1; 10 nucleotides agree with TRBD2. The CDR3 contains 20 residues. Germline V lookup: CDR1 GTSNPN, CDR2 SVGIG (reference sequence). V lost 3 bases and J lost 0; bases outside the gene matches: 17.